The 6 T cell receptor beta chains reported below all come from one sample, sequenced in a study of T-cell memory formation after mild COVID-19. TCRdb independently ran MiXCR on the 5' RACE reads; one entry per CDR3 protein. The table includes roughly 450,000 distinct CDR3 sequences, roughly 20% detected once. The sample taken for sequencing was PBMCs or a T cell subset sorted from them (not recorded which). All receptors derive from an adult woman who had mild COVID-19 (a few samples of this study predate the infection). Cell type and time point are not known.

There are a few counts of this clonotype. The chain has TRBV2 and TRBJ2-3, with TRBD1 as a possible D gene (6 bases). Germline assignment: CDR1 SNHLY and CDR2 FYNNEI. The length of the CDR3 is 13 residues. The ends were cut back, 5 bases at V and 5 bases at J, with 11 bases in the middle. CDR3 region: CASSFLRGDTQYF. CDR3 DNA sequence: TGTGCCAGCAGTTTCCTCAGGGGAGATACGCAGTATTTT.

This sequence joins TRBV4-3 and TRBJ2-3, with 9 bases aligning to TRBD2. Per the germline V gene, CDR1 is LGHNA and CDR2 is YSLEER. CDR3 length equals 18 residues. Losses at the gene ends were 0 bases for V and 7 bases for J; bases not matched to a gene: 14. As DNA, the CDR3 is TGCGCCAGCAGCCAAGATGGGGGACTAGCTGGCTTGGGGTATACGCAGTATTTT. It codes for CASSQDGGLAGLGYTQYF.

The chain recombines TRBV4-1 with TRBJ1-4; possibly TRBD1 for D (6 bases). V dropped 0 bases and J dropped 6 bases, with 14 bases sitting between them. This CDR3 spans 16 amino acids. The germline CDR1 and CDR2 sequences are MGHRA and YSYEKL. CDR3 protein: CASSQDYRVRDEKLFF. Here the CDR3 DNA reads TGCGCCAGCAGCCAAGACTACAGGGTACGCGATGAAAAACTGTTTTTT.

This chain connects TRBV18 to TRBJ2-7; 11 bases agree with TRBD2. V dropped 2 bases and J dropped 4; count of bases not matched to a gene: 7. The CDR3 contains 16 residues. The germline CDR1 and CDR2 sequences are KGHSH and LQKENI. This chain's CDR3 is CASSPRISGRVYEQYF. The CDR3 DNA follows: TGTGCCAGCTCACCAAGGATTAGCGGGAGGGTATACGAGCAGTACTTC.

V and J are TRBV7-9 and TRBJ2-5; a possible D gene is TRBD1 (6 bases). Germline V gene lookup returns CDR1 SEHNR and CDR2 FQNEAQ (reference sequence). CDR3 size: 14 residues. V lost 0 bases to trimming and J lost 4 bases, with 9 bases between them. The CDR3 spells CASSLAGQRETQYF. CDR3 coding DNA: TGTGCCAGCAGCTTAGCTGGACAGCGAGAGACCCAGTACTTC.

The V call is TRBV12-3 or TRBV12-4, the J call TRBJ1-2, with D possibly being TRBD1 (6 bases). The CDR3 sequence is 13 residues long. Trimming removed 5 bases at V and 4 bases at J, with 11 bases between. DNA for the CDR3: TGTGCCAGCAGTCCCTGGACAGTCTATGGCTACACCTTC. Protein sequence: CASSPWTVYGYTF.